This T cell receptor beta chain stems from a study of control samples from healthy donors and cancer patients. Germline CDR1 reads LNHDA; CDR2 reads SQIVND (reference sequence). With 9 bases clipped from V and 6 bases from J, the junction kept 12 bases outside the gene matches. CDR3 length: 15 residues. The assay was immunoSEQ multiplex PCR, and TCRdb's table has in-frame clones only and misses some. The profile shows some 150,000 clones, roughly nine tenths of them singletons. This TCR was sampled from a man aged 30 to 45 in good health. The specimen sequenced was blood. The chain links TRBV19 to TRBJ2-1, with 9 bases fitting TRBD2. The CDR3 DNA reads TGTGCCAGCAGAAACTTTGGCGGGGGGGGCAATGAGCAGTTCTTC. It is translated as CASRNFGGGGNEQFF.